The 11 T cell receptor beta chains listed next were all sequenced from one sample in a study of early stage breast cancer tumors. Using immunoSEQ multiplex PCR, the repertoire was profiled, and TCRdb retains in-frame clones only, with some absent. The sample includes approximately 70,000 clones, more than 70% seen only once; the top ten take approximately 4.5%. Sequences were obtained from blood. The receptor source for this set is a person aged 40-50 years with breast cancer.

This rearrangement joins TRBV19 to TRBJ2-3; perhaps TRBD2 as D (6 bases). V lost 0 bases to trimming and J lost 5 bases, with 12 bases between them. Germline-derived CDR1 and CDR2 are LNHDA and SQIVND (reference sequence). The CDR3 has 15 amino acids. CDR3 DNA sequence: TGTGCCAGTAGTATAGACCCGGGAGTGATAGATACGCAGTATTTT. Translating it yields CASSIDPGVIDTQYF.

The gene calls are TRBV28 and TRBJ2-7; maybe TRBD1 (6 bases). This CDR3 region has 13 residues. The V gene lost 6 bases and the J gene lost 6 bases, with 15 bases spanning the gap. Germline assignment: CDR1 MDHEN and CDR2 SYDVKM. CDR3 DNA: TGTGCCAGCAGAACAGGGACCCACTCCGAGCAGTACTTC. It translates to CASRTGTHSEQYF.

This clone came up once. This sequence joins TRBV5-1 and TRBJ2-1, with 11 bases fitting TRBD2. There are 18 residues in the CDR3. Germline lookup yields CDR1 SGHRS and CDR2 YFSETQ. Unmatched junction bases numbered 13, after V lost 4 bases and J lost 4 bases. CDR3 loop: CASSPGTSGPEGYNEQFF. CDR3 coding DNA: TGCGCCAGCAGCCCCGGGACTAGCGGCCCGGAGGGATACAATGAGCAGTTCTTC.

This clone came up a few times. CDR3 in DNA: TGTGCCAGCACCAGGACCACCACCGGGGAGCTGTTTTTT. Residues: CASTRTTTGELFF. The V and J genes are TRBV2 and TRBJ2-2, with no clear D. V dropped 7 bases and J dropped 4 bases, with 10 bases sitting between them. This CDR3 has 13 residues. Looked up from germline, CDR1 is SNHLY and CDR2 is FYNNEI.

The chain has TRBV6-5 and TRBJ2-5; D remains unclear. Germline values: CDR1 MNHEY, CDR2 SVGAGI. Trimming removed 6 bases from V and 2 bases from J, with 10 bases in between. This CDR3 has 13 residues. The CDR3 DNA follows: TGTGCCAGCAGCCTGACCCGGCAAGAGACCCAGTACTTC. As protein: CASSLTRQETQYF.

V is TRBV18 and J is TRBJ1-5; possibly TRBD1 for D (6 bases). Germline V gene sequence: CDR1 KGHSH, CDR2 LQKENI. V lost 4 bases and J lost 1, with 8 bases in between. The CDR3 has 14 amino acids. The CDR3 sequence is CASSLGQSNQPQHF. Written as DNA, the CDR3 is TGTGCCAGCTCACTAGGACAGAGCAATCAGCCCCAGCATTTT.

CDR3 amino acids: CASSYGTGLGYEQYF. CDR3 coding DNA: TGTGCCAGCAGTTATGGGACCGGCTTGGGTTACGAGCAGTACTTC. The chain combines TRBV6-6 with TRBJ2-7; D is possibly TRBD1 or TRBD2 (5 bases each). V dropped 3 bases and J dropped 4 bases, with 16 bases sitting between them. CDR3 length: 15 residues. Germline V gene lookup returns CDR1 MNHNY and CDR2 SVGAGI (reference sequence).

The rearrangement links TRBV5-1 to TRBJ2-5; D unresolved. V gave up 6 bases and J gave up 4 bases, with 16 bases separating them. The length of the CDR3 is 14 residues. The germline V gene encodes CDR1 SGHRS and CDR2 YFSETQ. In DNA, the CDR3 is TGCGCCAGCACCGGTGGGGTTTTAGGAGAGACCCAGTACTTC. The encoded protein is CASTGGVLGETQYF.

In its sample, this clone was seen once. The chain carries TRBV4-1 and TRBJ2-2, with unresolved D. V gave up 6 bases and J gave up 7 bases, with 9 bases separating them. The germline V gene encodes CDR1 MGHRA and CDR2 YSYEKL. The CDR3 consists of 12 residues. CDR3 nucleotide sequence: TGCGCCAGCAGACAGAGAAACGGGGAGCTGTTTTTT. This translates into CASRQRNGELFF.

The chain carries TRBV29-1 and TRBJ1-1; D call uncertain. The CDR3 has 12 residues. Trimming stripped 3 bases from V and 1 base from J, with 6 bases between. Looked up from germline, CDR1 is SQVTM and CDR2 is ANQGSEA. The CDR3 nucleotides are TGCAGCGTTGACCACGGGAACACTGAAGCTTTCTTT. Amino acid sequence: CSVDHGNTEAFF.

The chain combines TRBV6-5 with TRBJ2-6; the D gene is possibly TRBD2 (5 bases). This CDR3 has 15 residues. The germline V and J ends were trimmed by 6 bases and 0 bases, with 9 bases remaining between them. Germline CDR1 and CDR2: MNHEY and SVGAGI. CDR3 bases: TGTGCCAGCAGACCGAGGGACTCTGGGGCCAACGTCCTGACTTTC. It encodes CASRPRDSGANVLTF.